Listed below are T cell receptor beta chains from one sample, sequenced in a study of T cell responses to AZD1222 COVID-19 vaccine. Assay: immunoSEQ multiplex PCR; the TCRdb copy retains only in-frame clones and omits some. The sample has about 72,000 clones, about 89% seen once. Material: peripheral blood, obtained 28 days after the second AZD1222 dose. These receptors were collected from an adult who received the AZD1222 COVID-19 vaccine. Both conserved end residues are part of each CDR3. D genes are given only for firm matches. Not every row has a clone size; where given, it reads once, few, many or a size class.

>TRBV11-2|TRBJ1-1|NA|NA
TGTGCCAGCAGCTTCATGAACACTGAAGCTTTCTTT
CASSFMNTEAFF
>TRBV12-5|TRBJ1-2|TRBD1|once
TGTGCTAGTGGTTTGACGGGACAGGGGTATGGCTACACCTTC
CASGLTGQGYGYTF
>TRBV19|TRBJ2-5|TRBD2|few
TGTGCCAGTAGTAGAGGGAGGGCCCAAGAGACCCAGTACTTC
CASSRGRAQETQYF
>TRBV7-7|TRBJ2-7|NA|NA
TGTGCCAGCAGCTTAGGGCCTCCCCCCTACGAGCAGTACTTC
CASSLGPPPYEQYF
>TRBV19|TRBJ2-3|NA|NA
TGTGCCAGTAGTGAGGGAGTATCAGATACGCAGTATTTT
CASSEGVSDTQYF
>TRBV29-1|TRBJ2-1|TRBD1|NA
TGCAGCATCCGGGACAGCGACAATGAGCAGTTCTTC
CSIRDSDNEQFF
>TRBV25-1|TRBJ1-4|TRBD1|NA
TGTGCCAGCAGTGACCCGGCGACAGGGGGGAATGAAAAACTGTTTTTT
CASSDPATGGNEKLFF
>TRBV15|TRBJ2-7|TRBD1|NA
TGTGCCACCAGCGGGCCTGGGACAGGCTACGAGCAGTACTTC
CATSGPGTGYEQYF
>TRBV5-1|TRBJ1-3|NA|once
TGCGCCAGCAGCTTGGGGCCTTTCCCCGGAAACACCATATATTTT
CASSLGPFPGNTIYF
>TRBV27|TRBJ2-6|NA|NA
TGTGCCAGCAGTTTGGGCAGGGGGGGCTCTGGGGCCAACGTCCTGACTTTC
CASSLGRGGSGANVLTF
>TRBV19|TRBJ2-7|NA|NA
TGTGCCAGTAGTATGTCAGGCCAGAGCTCCTACGAGCAGTACTTC
CASSMSGQSSYEQYF
>TRBV7-8|TRBJ2-7|TRBD2|NA
TGTGCCAGCAGCTCCACAACAGGGACTAGCGGGAGCGTGCAGTACTTC
CASSSTTGTSGSVQYF
>TRBV27|TRBJ2-1|TRBD2|NA
TGTGCCAGCAGTCTGCGGGAGGGCCTAGACAATGAGCAGTTCTTC
CASSLREGLDNEQFF
>TRBV5-1|TRBJ2-7|TRBD2|NA
TGCGCCAGCAGCTTGAGACTAGCGGGGGCCTACGAGCAGTACTTC
CASSLRLAGAYEQYF
>TRBV4-1|TRBJ1-1|NA|NA
TGCGCCAGCAGCCAGTTACATAAGGTGGGGACTGAAGCTTTCTTT
CASSQLHKVGTEAFF
>TRBV18|TRBJ2-1|NA|NA
TGTGCCAGCTCACGGGGAGCACAGGGATCCGGCAATGAGCAGTTCTTC
CASSRGAQGSGNEQFF
>TRBV10-2|TRBJ2-2|NA|NA
TGCGCCAGCAGGCCCACAGGGCCGAACACCGGGGAGCTGTTTTTT
CASRPTGPNTGELFF
>TRBV6-4|TRBJ2-2|NA|NA
TGTGCCAGCAGTCGAGATCCTACCGGGACCGGGGAGCTGTTTTTT
CASSRDPTGTGELFF
>TRBV13|TRBJ2-3|TRBD1|NA
TGTGCCAGCAGCTCAGCAGGGGGCGGCACAGATACGCAGTATTTT
CASSSAGGGTDTQYF
>TRBV9|TRBJ2-7|TRBD2|NA
TGTGCCAGCAGCCCCCAGCGGGGCAACGTAGGCGAGCAGTACTTC
CASSPQRGNVGEQYF
>TRBV28|TRBJ2-5|NA|NA
TGTGCCAGCAGTTTGGCGGCGGGCCAAGAGACCCAGTACTTC
CASSLAAGQETQYF
>TRBV6-5|TRBJ1-5|NA|NA
TGTGCCAGCACACAAGGACCCCAGCAGCCCCAGCATTTT
CASTQGPQQPQHF
>TRBV11-2|TRBJ1-1|NA|NA
TGTGCCAGCAGCTTAGGTGGGAGGGGAAGAGGCACTGAAGCTTTCTTT
CASSLGGRGRGTEAFF
>TRBV3-1/TRBV3-2|TRBJ2-7|TRBD2|NA
TGTGCCAGCAGCCCCCTAGCGGGGGGCTCCTACGAGCAGTACTTC
CASSPLAGGSYEQYF
>TRBV15|TRBJ1-3|NA|NA
TGTGCCACCAGCAGAGATTCCCCCGGAAACACCATATATTTT
CATSRDSPGNTIYF
>TRBV7-8|TRBJ1-2|NA|NA
TGTGCCAGCAGCCCCCTTCTGGGGGGCGGCTACACCTTC
CASSPLLGGGYTF
>TRBV7-9|TRBJ1-1|NA|NA
TGTGCCAGCAGCCCCCAGGGGCGGGAAGCTTTCTTT
CASSPQGREAFF
>TRBV7-9|TRBJ1-1|NA|NA
TGTGCCAGCAGCGTCGGGGGCGCTGAAGCTTTCTTT
CASSVGGAEAFF